The clone carrying this T cell receptor (beta chain) has only a few counts. What it recognizes is unknown. In germline, CDR1 is ENHRY, CDR2 SYGVKD. Trimming stripped 2 bases from V and 6 bases from J, with 10 bases between. CDR3 length: 13 residues. This sample stems from a study of T-cell memory formation after mild COVID-19. Study-level information: TCR clusters were largely donor specific. The study, taken as a whole, reports: Mainly CM and EM harbored the contracting CD4+ clones; mainly EMRA harbored the CD8+ ones.

The TCR alpha and TCR beta cDNA libraries, bearing sample barcodes and UMIs, were generated by 5'RACE using constant-segment primers. MiXCR was run by TCRdb on the 5' RACE reads, yielding one entry per CDR3 protein. This sample carries approximately 350,000 distinct CDR3 sequences, 25% to 30% of them seen once, and the ten largest clones take roughly 12%. This chain connects TRBV10-3 to TRBJ1-2; no definite D call. Sequenced material: PBMCs or a T cell subset sorted from them (not recorded which). The TCR comes from an adult woman who had mild COVID-19 (a few samples of this study predate the infection). Cell type and time point are not known. CDR3 in DNA: TGTGCCATCAGTGAGCCCCCTAGCCATGGCTACACCTTC. It is translated as CAISEPPSHGYTF.